This TCR beta chain originates from a study of blood T cell repertoires in COVID-19 (dated by TCRdb to 2018 to 2020). Some background on the complete study: Samples covering the acute and convalescent phases of COVID-19 were provided by collaborators in the United States, Italy and Spain. The dataset comprised deeply sampled blood TCRbeta repertoires from subjects exposed to, actively infected with, or recovered from COVID-19. Sample metadata almost always included a de-identified subject ID, COVID-19 status, age in years and sex. The samples were drawn from two sources: the first 160 participants of the ongoing ImmuneRACE study, and fewer than 1,500 subjects contributed by 6 global collaborators. A freely available public database, intended as a resource for researchers studying the immune response to SARS-CoV-2, is where the repertoires were released. The material from the prospective study consisted of cDNA or gDNA derived from T cells, B-cell-depleted T cells, or PBMCs. Where available, HLA class I and class II types were obtained from metadata supplied by the sample provider rather than from assay-based typing. Paper-wide results and their limitations: How much clinical and demographic metadata was included differed by source and by participant, and the metadata was provided uncurated.

The collaborating institutions used their own protocols to collect whole blood in K2EDTA tubes. For TCRbeta analysis, collaborators shipped samples in one of three forms: frozen whole blood, isolated PBMCs, or DNA extracted from either of those sample types. On this clone itself: The target of this receptor is not known. Base qualities are not provided; no much larger clone lies one nucleotide away.

Reading the germline V gene (reference sequence) gives CDR1 SEHNR and CDR2 FQNEAQ. V sheds 1 base and J sheds 7 bases, leaving 7 bases between their ends. The CDR3, cysteine through phenylalanine, is 12 amino acids long. Only the CDR3 portion is preserved as DNA: 36 bases, with reading frame beginning at the first base. TCRbeta CDR3 regions were amplified from genomic DNA using the immunoSEQ Assay, a bias-controlled multiplex PCR. The published analysis was carried out like this. Within the assay, amplification of reference gene primers was used to estimate how many nucleated cells each sample contained. To quantify the absolute abundance of each unique TCRbeta CDR3 rearrangement, sequence reads were collapsed and filtered. For each sample, productive Simpson clonality was calculated as the square root of Simpson's diversity index over productive rearrangements. In TCRdb, the immuneACCESS table is reduced to in-frame sequences with V and J assigned. These tables do not hold every clone; where another copy was compared, an unresolved V gene accounts for under half, and the others remain unexplained. V and J calls and clone size are given by that table; D and trimming were obtained from the DNA. This sample gives about 230,000 clones in total; roughly 80% of them show up just once. The ten most abundant clones make up 6% to 9.5% of the sample.

The clonotype comes from a woman at least 80 years old with acute or convalescent COVID-19. Sequencing input: peripheral blood. The chain couples TRBV7-9 to TRBJ1-2; the best D guess is TRBD1, with 5 bases matching. The bases read TGTGCCAGCAGCTTAGGGAGGGGTGGCTACACCTTC. Its translation is CASSLGRGGYTF.